Described below is a single T cell receptor beta chain sequence and its context. Per the study methods: Using reference gene primer amplification, nucleated cell counts were estimated. The repertoire was sequenced with immunoSEQ multiplex PCR; TCRdb's copy has only in-frame clones and lacks some. That table gives V, J and clone size, and the DNA gave D and trimming. The data show about 98,000 clones, roughly 86% seen once. The data originate from a study of blood T cell repertoires in COVID-19. Study at large: Specimens from acute and convalescent COVID-19 originated in the United States, Italy and Spain. From T cells, B-cell-depleted T cells, or PBMCs came the material, which was cDNA or gDNA.

Germline V CDR1 and CDR2: MGHRA, YSYEKL. V gave up 4 bases and J gave up 0 bases; unmatched junction bases: 6. CDR3 length equals 16 residues. The source of this sequence is a man aged 40-49 years with active or convalescent COVID-19. The genes are TRBV4-1 and TRBJ1-3; 7 bases map to TRBD1. The sequencing input was peripheral blood. The CDR3 is CASSLGQEASGNTIYF. Written as DNA, the CDR3 is TGCGCCAGCAGCCTTGGACAGGAAGCCTCTGGAAACACCATATATTTT.